Following are 18 T cell receptor beta chains from one sample sequenced in a study of blood T cells in healthy people across ages. Sample-barcoded 5' priming and a J-beta primer mix drove a second PCR of about 6 to 12 cycles. From the 5' RACE reads, TCRdb called clonotypes with MiXCR, one entry per CDR3 protein. The sample has 500,000 to 550,000 distinct CDR3 sequences, around 24% seen once. These records were also assigned to another study, of T cells of mothers and their children.

The sequenced material came from blood. The receptors here all came from a boy aged 5 to 17 in good health.

The chain has TRBV28 and TRBJ2-1; weak D call: TRBD1 (6 bases). The CDR3 extends over 15 amino acids. The V end was cut by 6 bases, the J end by 6 bases, with 18 bases between. CDR1 MDHEN and CDR2 SYDVKM come from the germline V gene. This CDR3 reads CASSQDIQGPNEQFF. Here the CDR3 DNA reads TGTGCCAGCAGCCAGGATATACAGGGCCCCAATGAGCAGTTCTTC. Full variable domain (missing parts from reference TRBV28 and TRBJ2-1): DVKVTQSSRYLVKRTGEKVFLECVQDMDHENMFWYRQDPGLGLRLIYFSYDVKMKEKGDIPEGYSVSREKKERFSLILESASTNQTSMYLCASSQDIQGPNEQFFGPGTRLTVL.

There are many counts of this clonotype. This chain joins TRBV20-1 and TRBJ2-7; 11 bases fit TRBD2. Germline V gene sequence: CDR1 DFQATT, CDR2 SNEGSKA (reference sequence). The junction had 10 bases not matched to a gene; V was cut back by 6 bases and J by 3 bases. This CDR3 is 15 amino acids long. CDR3 nucleotide sequence: TGCAGTGCCAGCACTTTAGCGGGAGGGGTCTACGAGCAGTACTTC. Protein: CSASTLAGGVYEQYF.

This clonotype has more than one count but fewer than ten. The J gene is TRBJ2-7, the V gene TRBV28; a weak D match, TRBD2 (6 bases). The end of the DNA fits TRBJ2-5 better, so the J call may be wrong. Germline V lookup: CDR1 MDHEN, CDR2 SYDVKM. The CDR3 spans 15 residues. CDR3 amino acids: CASRGGWRSPETQYF. The CDR3 region has the DNA TGTGCCAGCAGAGGAGGGTGGAGATCCCCAGAGACCCAGTACTTC.

The table lists this clonotype with a few counts. The chain joins TRBV29-1 to TRBJ2-5, with 7 bases identical to TRBD2. Trimming took 4 bases from V and 4 from J; bases not matched to a gene: 9. The CDR3 sequence is 14 residues long. CDR1 and CDR2 from the germline V gene are SQVTM and ANQGSEA. Here the CDR3 reads CSVVGGSTGETQYF. The CDR3 DNA is TGCAGCGTTGTCGGCGGGAGTACGGGAGAGACCCAGTACTTC.

The rearrangement joins TRBV6-1 to TRBJ2-3; TRBD2 matches at 10 bases. The germline gives CDR1 MNHNS, CDR2 SASEGT. J was trimmed by 6 bases and V by 6 bases; bases with no gene match: 9. The CDR3 contains 15 residues. Here the CDR3 DNA reads TGTGCCAGCAGAGAACTAGCGGGGACGAGGGATACGCAGTATTTT. Amino acid sequence: CASRELAGTRDTQYF.

This clonotype was found a few times. The chain is built from TRBV14 and TRBJ2-1; TRBD1 might be the D (5 bases). V lost 0 bases to trimming and J lost 10 bases, with 13 bases between them. Germline loops: CDR1 SGHDN, CDR2 FVKESK. This CDR3 is 14 amino acids long. CDR3 bases: TGTGCCAGCAGCCAAGATTTAGGGGCAGAGGAGCAGTTCTTC. Translation: CASSQDLGAEEQFF.

This clonotype was detected ten times or more. This chain uses TRBV5-1 with TRBJ2-1; D is uncertain. The end of the DNA aligns better with TRBJ2-7, so the J call may be wrong. Germline CDR1 and CDR2: SGHRS and YFSETQ. This CDR3 has 20 residues. The CDR3 nucleotides are TGCGCCAGCAGCTTCATGGGAACTTCTATAATTTCTTTTAAAGACTACGAGCAGTACTTC. It translates to CASSFMGTSIISFKDYEQYF.

This chain uses TRBV5-1 with TRBJ2-5; TRBD2 matches 11 bases. The CDR3 extends over 16 amino acids. V dropped 5 bases and J dropped 1; count of bases not matched to a gene: 7. CDR1 is SGHRS and CDR2 is YFSETQ in the germline V gene. The DNA of the CDR3 is TGCGCCAGCAGTCCGGGACTAGCGGTCATCCAAGAGACCCAGTACTTC. Translating gives CASSPGLAVIQETQYF.

The genes are TRBV4-3 and TRBJ2-5, with a possible D match to TRBD2 (5 bases). Germline V gives CDR1 LGHNA, CDR2 YSLEER. The CDR3 covers 14 residues. Trimming stripped 1 base from V and 7 bases from J, with 13 bases between. CDR3 bases: TGCGCCAGCAGCCAAGGAGCTATCCGGGGGACCCAGTACTTC. Amino acid sequence: CASSQGAIRGTQYF.

This clonotype showed up just once. The CDR3 here is CASSSLGPTDGEQFF. Written as DNA, the CDR3 is TGTGCCAGCAGCTCACTGGGACCCACGGATGGGGAGCAGTTCTTC. The J gene is TRBJ2-1, the V gene TRBV7-2, with D perhaps assigned TRBD1 or TRBD2 (5 bases each). The length of the CDR3 is 15 residues. Deletions cut 4 bases from V and 10 bases from J, with 20 bases between. In germline, CDR1 is SGHTA, CDR2 FQGNSA.

The V gene is TRBV12-3 or TRBV12-4, the J gene TRBJ1-3; D is ambiguous. Trimming removed 4 bases at V and 9 bases at J, with 19 bases between. The CDR3 is made up of 15 amino acids. CDR3 coding DNA: TGTGCCAGCAGTTGGGGTACATCCTCCGCCGGCACCATATATTTT. It specifies CASSWGTSSAGTIYF.

The chain joins TRBV11-2 to TRBJ2-3, with D possibly matching TRBD2 (6 bases). From germline, CDR1 is SGHAT and CDR2 FQNNGV. V was clipped by 7 bases and J by 1 base, with 15 bases between them. This CDR3 spans 15 amino acids. The CDR3 sequence is CASTPTAGRTDTQYF. In DNA, the CDR3 is TGTGCCAGCACCCCGACGGCGGGACGCACAGATACGCAGTATTTT.

This clonotype was seen a handful of times. V usage is TRBV20-1 and J usage is TRBJ2-7; 7 positions match TRBD2. V gave up 1 base and J gave up 10 bases; unmatched junction bases: 4. CDR1 and CDR2 (germline): DFQATT, SNEGSKA (reference sequence). The CDR3 spans 11 residues. The CDR3 protein is CSARGGRDQYF. The CDR3 bases are TGCAGTGCTAGAGGGGGGAGGGACCAGTACTTC.

This chain connects TRBV7-9 to TRBJ2-5; D is ambiguous. This CDR3 has 14 residues. Germline assignment: CDR1 SEHNR and CDR2 FQNEAQ (reference sequence). Trimming removed 5 bases from V and 2 bases from J, with 12 bases in between. The CDR3 region is CASSPARPQETQYF. CDR3 nucleotide sequence: TGTGCCAGCAGCCCAGCAAGGCCACAAGAGACCCAGTACTTC.

The V and J genes are TRBV10-3 and TRBJ2-3; no firm D call. Per germline, CDR1 ENHRY and CDR2 SYGVKD. The ends were cut back, 0 bases at V and 0 bases at J, with 16 bases in the middle. The CDR3 loop spans 18 amino acids. The CDR3 loop is CAISESGQALSSTDTQYF. As DNA, the CDR3 is TGTGCCATCAGTGAGTCTGGGCAAGCCTTGTCGAGCACAGATACGCAGTATTTT.

This chain links TRBV19 with TRBJ2-3; D may be TRBD1 or TRBD2 (5 bases each). V lost 7 bases to trimming and J lost 2 bases, with 10 bases between them. The germline gives CDR1 LNHDA, CDR2 SQIVND (reference sequence). This CDR3 comprises 13 residues. The chain's CDR3 is CASTYGTTDTQYF. In DNA, the CDR3 is TGTGCCAGTACCTACGGGACCACAGATACGCAGTATTTT.

The J gene is TRBJ1-1, the V gene TRBV6-1; 7 nucleotides agree with TRBD1. Germline loops: CDR1 MNHNS, CDR2 SASEGT. The CDR3 has 14 residues. Losses at the gene ends were 4 bases for V and 6 bases for J; bases not matched to a gene: 8. The CDR3 sequence: CASSGDSKSAEAFF. The DNA of the CDR3 is TGTGCCAGCAGTGGGGACAGTAAAAGCGCTGAAGCTTTCTTT.

The rearrangement links TRBV5-1 to TRBJ2-7; 7 bases are shared with TRBD2. Germline V gene lookup returns CDR1 SGHRS and CDR2 YFSETQ. V shed 5 bases and J 6 bases; nucleotides not matched to a gene: 5. There are 12 residues in the CDR3. The CDR3 DNA follows: TGCGCCAGCAGTAGGCGGGGGTCCGAGCAGTACTTC. This codes for CASSRRGSEQYF.